This T cell receptor (beta chain) was found in a study of blood T cell repertoires in COVID-19. Study details: The cDNA or gDNA used as material had been derived from T cells, B-cell-depleted T cells, or PBMCs.

Germline V gene sequence: CDR1 LNHDA, CDR2 SQIVND (reference sequence). The CDR3 extends over 12 amino acids. The V end lost 7 bases, the J end lost 0 bases, and 4 bases lay between the germline ends. This clone is a singleton in its sample. Generated by immunoSEQ multiplex PCR, the TCRdb table keeps only in-frame clones and is missing some. Of more than 110,000 clones listed, around 80% are singletons. The sequenced sample consisted of peripheral blood. The source is a man at least 80 years old with acute or convalescent COVID-19. The chain is built from TRBV19 and TRBJ1-5; no clear D. CDR3 amino acids: CASTSSNQPQHF. DNA for the CDR3: TGTGCCAGTACGTCTAGCAATCAGCCCCAGCATTTT.